Listed here are 26 T cell receptor beta chains from one sample, sequenced in a study of T-cell memory formation after mild COVID-19. TCRdb fed the 5' RACE reads into MiXCR, producing one record per CDR3 protein. The table shows 200,000 to 300,000 distinct CDR3 sequences, with 15% to 20% occurring only once. The sequenced sample was PBMCs or a T cell subset sorted from them (not recorded which). The receptor set was obtained from a young man who had mild COVID-19 (a few samples of this study predate the infection). Cell type and time point are not known.

This clonotype has only a few counts. This chain links TRBV7-9 with TRBJ2-2; maybe TRBD1 (5 bases). The CDR3 contains 16 residues. Germline V gives CDR1 SEHNR, CDR2 FQNEAQ (reference sequence). V gave up 2 bases and J gave up 1 base, with 11 bases separating them. The CDR3 DNA follows: TGTGCCAGCAGCTTATTGTGGGGCCAGAACACCGGGGAGCTGTTTTTT. Translating it yields CASSLLWGQNTGELFF.

This sequence joins TRBV20-1 and TRBJ2-7; the match to TRBD2 covers 9 bases. The V and J ends lost 2 bases and 2 bases, in that order; junction bases with no gene match: 1. The CDR3 has 13 residues. The germline CDR1 and CDR2 sequences are DFQATT and SNEGSKA (reference sequence). Here the CDR3 reads CSARPSGAYEQYV. CDR3 bases: TGCAGTGCTAGACCTAGCGGGGCCTACGAGCAGTACGTC.

The chain is built from TRBV24-1 and TRBJ2-5; 14 bases align to TRBD2. The junction had 0 bases not matched to a gene; V was cut back by 3 bases and J by 4 bases. This CDR3 has 15 residues. In germline, CDR1 is KGHDR, CDR2 SFDVKD. The CDR3 DNA reads TGTGCCACCAGTGATGGGACTAGCGGGGGAGAGACCCAGTACTTC. Encoded protein: CATSDGTSGGETQYF.

This clonotype has only a few counts. As DNA, the CDR3 is TGTGCCAGCATTCCCAGGGAAGGGAACACTGAAGCTTTCTTT. Amino acid sequence: CASIPREGNTEAFF. The chain is built from TRBV28 and TRBJ1-1, with a possible D match to TRBD1 (5 bases). Germline V gene lookup returns CDR1 MDHEN and CDR2 SYDVKM. The ends were cut back, 7 bases at V and 1 base at J, with 13 bases in the middle. This CDR3 region has 14 residues.

The chain couples TRBV7-9 to TRBJ2-2; D is unresolved. This CDR3 has 15 amino acids. V lost 3 bases and J 2 bases, leaving 10 bases between the germline ends. Germline CDR1 is SEHNR and CDR2 is FQNEAQ (reference sequence). The CDR3 DNA sequence: TGTGCCAGCAGCTTGTTCGGACGCAACACCGGGGAGCTGTTTTTT. Protein sequence: CASSLFGRNTGELFF.

The table lists this clonotype with a few counts. The chain is built from TRBV20-1 and TRBJ1-6; D remains ambiguous. CDR3 size: 13 residues. Trimming removed 0 bases from V and 7 bases from J, with 7 bases in between. CDR1 is DFQATT, CDR2 SNEGSKA, per germline (reference sequence). CDR3 nucleotides: TGCAGTGCTAGAGATGTTGGAAATTCACCCCTCCACTTT. Its translation: CSARDVGNSPLHF.

The rearrangement links TRBV4-1 to TRBJ2-1, with 9 bases fitting TRBD2. Per germline, CDR1 MGHRA and CDR2 YSYEKL. The CDR3 has 16 residues. J gave up 9 bases and V 3 bases, and 12 bases lay outside the gene matches. The CDR3 sequence is CASSHKGAGGPTEQFF. The CDR3 DNA reads TGCGCCAGCAGCCATAAAGGGGCGGGGGGGCCGACTGAGCAGTTCTTC.

This clonotype was counted only a few times. The CDR3 region has the DNA TGTGCCAGCAGTCTTTTGGGGCTAGCGGGGAACACCGGGGAGCTGTTTTTT. Protein sequence: CASSLLGLAGNTGELFF. The gene calls are TRBV5-4 and TRBJ2-2, with TRBD2 identical over 8 bases. V shed 5 bases and J 1 base; nucleotides not matched to a gene: 10. The CDR3 length is 17 residues. Per the germline V gene, CDR1 is SGHNT and CDR2 is YYREEE (reference sequence).

The chain employs TRBV28 and TRBJ1-2, with D perhaps matching TRBD1 (5 bases). CDR1 and CDR2 (germline): MDHEN, SYDVKM. The CDR3 is 15 residues long. Trimming stripped 1 base from V and 2 bases from J, with 11 bases between. For the CDR3, the DNA is TGTGCCAGCAGTTTATATTCAGGGAGAAACTATGGCTACACCTTC. Its protein product is CASSLYSGRNYGYTF.

The rearrangement uses TRBV5-4 and TRBJ1-1, with D perhaps matching TRBD1 (5 bases). The germline gives CDR1 SGHNT, CDR2 YYREEE (reference sequence). V lost 0 bases and J 5 bases, leaving 14 bases between the germline ends. CDR3 size: 15 residues. Here the CDR3 reads CASSLDRGWRTEAFF. The CDR3 DNA reads as TGTGCCAGCAGCTTGGATAGGGGTTGGAGGACTGAAGCTTTCTTT.

V gene TRBV5-1 combines with J gene TRBJ2-7; TRBD2 aligns across 9 bases. The CDR3 has 14 residues. The J segment lost 0 bases and the V segment lost 10 bases, leaving 8 bases of the junction unmatched. Germline V gene data show CDR1 as SGHRS and CDR2 as YFSETQ. This chain's CDR3 is CAGVKRGVSYEQYV. In nucleotides, the CDR3 is TGCGCCGGGGTGAAGCGGGGGGTCTCCTACGAGCAGTACGTC.

The table lists this clonotype with a few counts. CDR3 protein: CASISGVRREQFF. CDR3 DNA: TGTGCCAGCATCAGCGGGGTTCGGAGGGAGCAGTTCTTC. The chain combines TRBV6-2 or TRBV6-3 with TRBJ2-1; 7 bases match TRBD2. V was clipped by 7 bases and J by 10 bases; unmatched bases: 10. Germline V CDR1 and CDR2: MNHEY, SVGEGT. The CDR3 has 13 residues.

The V gene is TRBV12-3 or TRBV12-4, the J gene TRBJ1-1, with a tentative D call TRBD1 (6 bases). Trimming removed 3 bases at V and 8 bases at J, with 16 bases between. The CDR3 is 14 residues long. The CDR3 is CASSFGGSIPEAFF. The DNA for the CDR3 is TGTGCCAGCAGTTTTGGGGGCAGTATCCCCGAAGCTTTCTTT.

This clonotype was picked up a small number of times. This chain connects TRBV4-1 to TRBJ1-5, with D unclear. The CDR3 loop spans 14 amino acids. Germline lookup yields CDR1 MGHRA and CDR2 YSYEKL. Trimming cost V 4 bases and J 9 bases, with 16 bases left between them. The CDR3 DNA follows: TGCGCCAGCAGCCCCTCCGACCTCTCTCTGCCCCAGCATTTT. Its translation: CASSPSDLSLPQHF.

This rearrangement joins TRBV7-9 to TRBJ1-1; 7 bases match TRBD1. Trimming at V came to 5 bases and at J to 5 bases, leaving 2 bases not matched to a gene. The germline CDR1 and CDR2 sequences are SEHNR and FQNEAQ (reference sequence). The CDR3 has 12 amino acids. The CDR3 reads CASSLDRTEAFF. The DNA of the CDR3 is TGTGCCAGCAGCCTGGACAGGACTGAAGCTTTCTTT.

This clonotype has ten or more counts. The rearrangement uses TRBV10-2 and TRBJ1-5; no clear D. V lost 0 bases, J lost 5 bases, and 8 bases lay in between. Looked up from germline, CDR1 is WSHSY and CDR2 is SAAADI. The length of the CDR3 is 14 residues. The CDR3 nucleotides are TGCGCCAGCAGTGAGTCGCATAGGGATCAGCCCCAGCATTTT. Amino acids: CASSESHRDQPQHF.

The rearrangement uses TRBV7-9 and TRBJ1-1, with D tentatively TRBD1 (6 bases). V shed 4 bases and J shed 3 bases, with 15 bases lying between them. Per germline, CDR1 SEHNR and CDR2 FQNEAQ (reference sequence). The CDR3 spans 15 residues. This CDR3 reads CASSSTGTTDTEAFF. CDR3 sequence (DNA): TGTGCCAGCAGCTCCACAGGGACCACGGACACTGAAGCTTTCTTT.

This clonotype has at least ten counts. The rearrangement joins TRBV5-1 to TRBJ2-3, with D perhaps assigned TRBD1 or TRBD2 (6 bases each). The CDR3 has 15 amino acids. V shed 4 bases and J shed 0 bases, with 12 bases lying between them. Germline loops: CDR1 SGHRS, CDR2 YFSETQ. The chain's CDR3 is CASSPWGASTDTQYF. The CDR3 region has the DNA TGCGCCAGCAGCCCGTGGGGGGCCAGCACAGATACGCAGTATTTT.

The rearrangement links TRBV10-2 to TRBJ1-2; D gene uncertain. The CDR3 has 14 amino acids. CDR1 and CDR2 (germline): WSHSY, SAAADI. Deletions cut 2 bases from V and 2 bases from J, with 9 bases between. This CDR3 reads CASSEGVWNYGYTF. DNA for the CDR3: TGCGCCAGCAGTGAGGGTGTGTGGAACTATGGCTACACCTTC.

The chain joins TRBV19 to TRBJ1-5; unclear D gene. Germline CDR1 is LNHDA and CDR2 is SQIVND (reference sequence). Trimming cost V 7 bases and J 6 bases, with 16 bases left between them. The CDR3 totals 14 residues. The CDR3 protein is CASKGFSEGQPQHF. The CDR3 DNA reads as TGTGCCAGTAAAGGCTTTTCGGAGGGTCAGCCCCAGCATTTT. Together with reference TRBV19 and TRBJ1-5, the CDR3 gives the full variable domain: DGGITQSPKYLFRKEGQNVTLSCEQNLNHDAMYWYRQDPGQGLRLIYYSQIVNDFQKGDIAEGYSVSREKKESFPLTVTSAQKNPTAFYLCASKGFSEGQPQHFGDGTRLSIL.

This clonotype was detected only a few times. The chain combines TRBV28 with TRBJ2-5; a possible D gene is TRBD1 (6 bases). The germline CDR1 and CDR2 sequences are MDHEN and SYDVKM. V was clipped by 6 bases and J by 5 bases, with 19 bases between them. CDR3 length equals 15 residues. The CDR3 here is CASSTNRDYSETQYF. The CDR3 DNA follows: TGTGCCAGCAGCACAAACAGGGATTATTCTGAGACCCAGTACTTC.

This clonotype has more than one count but fewer than ten. CDR3 region: CAISDHNGETQYF. The CDR3 nucleotides are TGTGCCATCAGTGATCACAACGGGGAGACCCAGTACTTC. V is TRBV10-3 and J is TRBJ2-5; D remains unclear. In germline, CDR1 is ENHRY, CDR2 SYGVKD. V dropped 3 bases and J dropped 5 bases, with 10 bases sitting between them. This CDR3 has 13 amino acids.

This clonotype appeared many times. The chain is built from TRBV7-9 and TRBJ2-5; D uncertain. Germline V gene data show CDR1 as SEHNR and CDR2 as FQNEAQ (reference sequence). Deletions cut 1 base from V and 0 bases from J, with 6 bases between. There are 14 residues in the CDR3. CDR3 nucleotide sequence: TGTGCCAGCAGCTTAGGGCAAAACCAAGAGACCCAGTACTTC. It specifies CASSLGQNQETQYF.

There are a few counts of this clonotype. This rearrangement joins TRBV5-6 to TRBJ2-1; D unresolved. V was clipped by 3 bases and J by 6 bases, with 19 bases between them. CDR3 size: 16 residues. Germline assignment: CDR1 SGHDT and CDR2 YYEEEE. The DNA of the CDR3 is TGTGCCAGCAGCTCCCCCGGGCAATTATACTCCAATGAGCAGTTCTTC. This gives the protein CASSSPGQLYSNEQFF.

This sequence joins TRBV3-1 and TRBJ2-2; 7 bases match TRBD2. Trimming took 5 bases from V and 4 from J; bases not matched to a gene: 4. The CDR3 extends over 14 amino acids. In germline, CDR1 is LGHDT, CDR2 YNNKEL (reference sequence). CDR3 sequence (DNA): TGTGCCAGCAGCTGGGACTACGCCACCGGGGAGCTGTTTTTT. It specifies CASSWDYATGELFF.

Only a few counts were recorded for this clonotype. The gene calls are TRBV6-2 or TRBV6-3 and TRBJ1-1; D gene unclear. CDR3 length equals 13 residues. Germline CDR1 and CDR2: MNHEY and SVGEGT. With 6 bases removed from V and 5 bases from J, the gap between germline ends came to 13 bases. CDR3 in DNA: TGTGCCAGCAGCGAACAATTAAGGACTGAAGCTTTCTTT. Translation: CASSEQLRTEAFF.